This record concerns one TCR beta chain sequence. Its antigen is currently unknown. These data belong to a study of ipilimumab plus nivolumab after autologous stem cell transplantation. The wider study: Median doses per patient: roughly five ipilimumab, about 8 nivolumab. Study-wide points: Authors suggest TCR repertoire, Treg phenotype and gut microbiota support further study.

The protocol was immunoSEQ multiplex PCR, while the TCRdb copy is restricted to in-frame clones and leaves out a portion. The table records about 21,000 clones, 70% to 85% of them present only once. Germline V lookup: CDR1 MNHEY, CDR2 SVGAGI. The CDR3 spans 15 residues. Trimming at V came to 5 bases and at J to 3 bases, leaving 4 bases not matched to a gene. Patients got ipilimumab 1 mg/kg beginning 14 to 28 days post-transplant. This sequence originates from a male donor with diffuse large B-cell lymphoma. The source was PBMCs, collected in a trial of ipilimumab plus nivolumab as post-transplant consolidation. The chain has TRBV6-5 and TRBJ2-6, with 7 bases aligning to TRBD1. CDR3 region: CASSPRDSGANVLTF. In nucleotides, the CDR3 is TGTGCCAGCAGTCCCAGGGACAGTGGGGCCAACGTCCTGACTTTC.